This T cell receptor beta chain was captured in a study of long-term antiretroviral therapy in people with HIV. Study-wide findings and caveats: HIV repertoires showed narrower CDR3 length ranges than controls. Drawn between the mid-2000s and the late 2010s, the blood was possibly obtained under older ART regimens.

Survey level was the resolution at which the v3.0 immunoSEQ assay ran. Profiling relied on immunoSEQ multiplex PCR, and the TCRdb table lists in-frame clones only, not all of them. This table has some 28,000 clones, 88% appearing once. Every participant gave one or more pre-ART and two or more post-ART PBMC samples. In its sample, this clone was seen once. Its target is unknown. CDR1 is MNHNS and CDR2 is SASEGT in the germline V gene. Trimming pared 4 bases from V and 0 bases from J, leaving 25 bases between. The CDR3 is 19 residues long. Sequenced here: unsorted PBMCs, sampled 0.5 years after starting antiretroviral therapy. The source of this sequence is a woman in her late teens or twenties with HIV. The chain is built from TRBV6-1 and TRBJ2-7; perhaps D is TRBD1 or TRBD2 (6 bases each). CDR3 in amino acids: CASSVPLLRGAGNSYEQYF. CDR3 DNA sequence: TGTGCCAGCAGTGTCCCACTGCTTAGGGGGGCGGGTAACTCCTACGAGCAGTACTTC.